These T cell receptor beta chains were read from a single sample in a study of T cell repertoires in cytomegalovirus infection. TCRdb re-derived calls from the reads in MiXCR, one entry per CDR3 protein. The data contain about 340,000 distinct CDR3 sequences, almost 30% of them singletons. The antigens for these receptors are not known. Material: cultured PBMCs, obtained from culture after CMV antigen stimulation. These receptors all stem from a human donor in good health (CMV status not recorded). Some clones in this sample may be carry-over from other donors' samples. The CDR3 runs from the conserved cysteine through the conserved F or W. Each record gives: clone size, J gene, D gene, V gene, CDR3 DNA, CDR3 protein. The D gene is left open where the match is weak. Size is stated for part of the rows, as once, few or many counts, or as a class when the clone is expanded.

>.|TRBJ1-2|.|TRBV6-6
TGTGCCAGCAGTTACTCGAAGACAAGGCCAGCAGAAGCTAACTATGGCTACACCTTC
CASSYSKTRPAEANYGYTF
>few|TRBJ1-1|TRBD1|TRBV19
TGTGCCAGTAGTATCTCCGGGACAGGGACCACTGAAGCTTTCTTT
CASSISGTGTTEAFF
>many|TRBJ2-5|TRBD2|TRBV5-1
TGCGCCAGCAGCTTGTTCTCTCTACTAGCGGGAGCAGAAGAGACCCAGTACTTC
CASSLFSLLAGAEETQYF
>.|TRBJ1-2|TRBD1|TRBV19
TGTGCCAACCCGACAGGGTCCTATGGCTACACCTTC
CANPTGSYGYTF
>.|TRBJ2-3|.|TRBV7-9
TGTGCCAGCAGCTCTCCCCGCCTTACAGATACGCAGTATTTT
CASSSPRLTDTQYF
>many|TRBJ2-7|.|TRBV6-1
TGTGCCAGCATTTCTCCCGGGTCTACCTACGAGCAGTACTTC
CASISPGSTYEQYF
>many|TRBJ2-2|.|TRBV20-1
TGCAGTGCTACGGGGAAGAGCGCGGCCGGGGAGCTGTTTTTT
CSATGKSAAGELFF
>few|TRBJ2-1|.|TRBV7-9
TGTGCCAGCAGCTTAGGGGAACGTCTAGGGTCCTACAATGAGCAGTTCTTC
CASSLGERLGSYNEQFF
>.|TRBJ2-7|TRBD2|TRBV29-1
TGCAGCGTTGTGGCTAGCGGATCCTACGAGCAGTACTTC
CSVVASGSYEQYF
>few|TRBJ1-2|.|TRBV10-3
TGTGCCTCAGGGCGCACCGGCGGCAACTATGGCTACACCTTC
CASGRTGGNYGYTF
>.|TRBJ2-7|.|TRBV12-3/TRBV12-4
TGTGCCAGCAGTAAAGGGCGCCTAAACGAGCAGTACTTC
CASSKGRLNEQYF
>.|TRBJ1-5|.|TRBV27
TGTGCCAGTAAGCAAAACCCGGCAGGGAGCAATCAGCCCCAGCATTTT
CASKQNPAGSNQPQHF
>many|TRBJ2-3|TRBD2|TRBV7-2
TGTGCCAGCAGCTCCAGGACTAGCGGAAGCACAGATACGCAGTATTTT
CASSSRTSGSTDTQYF
>few|TRBJ1-4|TRBD1|TRBV5-8
TGTGCCAGCAGCGATACAGGGGCCTTTAATGAAAAACTGTTTTTT
CASSDTGAFNEKLFF
>.|TRBJ2-3|TRBD1|TRBV6-6
TGTGCCAGCAGTGACAGGGGCCCAGATACGCAGTATTTT
CASSDRGPDTQYF
>few|TRBJ2-1|TRBD2|TRBV19
TGTGCCAGTAGTATACAAGGAGCGGGAGGCCTCAATGAGCAGTTCTTC
CASSIQGAGGLNEQFF
>.|TRBJ1-1|.|TRBV20-1
TGCAGTGCTTCTAGATTGGCGAACACTGAAGCTTTCTTT
CSASRLANTEAFF
>few|TRBJ1-1|.|TRBV5-1
TGCGCCAGCAGCTTCGACGCGGTACAGGGTCAGAACACTGAAGCTTTCTTT
CASSFDAVQGQNTEAFF
>.|TRBJ2-1|.|TRBV12-3/TRBV12-4
TGTGCCAGCAGCCTCAGGGGAGTTGGGAACAATGAGCAGTTCTTC
CASSLRGVGNNEQFF
>.|TRBJ2-1|.|TRBV6-5
TGTGCCAGCAGTTACTGGCGGGAACACAATGAGCAGTTCTTC
CASSYWREHNEQFF
>.|TRBJ2-3|TRBD2|TRBV7-3
TGTGCCAGCAGCCCTAGCGGGAGCAACACAGATACGCAGTATTTT
CASSPSGSNTDTQYF
>.|TRBJ2-5|.|TRBV28
TGTGCCAGCAGTTTGGGAAAAAACGTCGTATACTTC
CASSLGKNVVYF
>.|TRBJ2-2|TRBD2|TRBV6-6
TGTGCCACCCCGAGGACTAGCGGGGGGGCCAACACCGGGGAGCTGTTTTTT
CATPRTSGGANTGELFF
>few|TRBJ2-2|TRBD2|TRBV6-5
TGTGCCAGCACCAAACTAGCGGAACAGAACACCGGGGAGCTGTTTTTT
CASTKLAEQNTGELFF
>.|TRBJ1-6|TRBD1|TRBV2
TGTGCCACGCGACAGGGGGCCAGTTCACCCCTCCACTTT
CATRQGASSPLHF
>.|TRBJ1-5|TRBD1|TRBV19
TGTGCCAGCCGCCCCGACCGGCAGGGGGCTGATCAGCCCCAGCATTTT
CASRPDRQGADQPQHF
>few|TRBJ2-7|TRBD1|TRBV10-3
TGTGCCATCAGTGGTTCTACAGGGGCCTACGAGCAGTACTTC
CAISGSTGAYEQYF
>.|TRBJ2-1|TRBD2|TRBV3-1
TGTGCCAGCAGCCATACTAGCGGGGGGGGCAATGAGCAGTTCTTC
CASSHTSGGGNEQFF
>.|TRBJ2-7|.|TRBV7-6
TGTGCCAGCAGCTTAGAGCCCGGGGCCTACGAGCAGTACTTC
CASSLEPGAYEQYF
>few|TRBJ1-1|TRBD1|TRBV29-1
TGCAGCTCCCGGACAGGGTCCATGAACACTGAAGCTTTCTTT
CSSRTGSMNTEAFF
>few|TRBJ1-4|.|TRBV7-9
TGTGCCAGCAGCAAAGCAGGGGCAACTAATGAAAAACTGTTTTTT
CASSKAGATNEKLFF
>many|TRBJ1-2|.|TRBV4-1
TGCGCCAGCAGCCAAGTCGGGACGGACTATGGCTACACCTTC
CASSQVGTDYGYTF
>.|TRBJ2-3|TRBD2|TRBV7-8
TGTGCCAGCAGCCCCGCAGTAGCGGGCTTCACAGATACGCAGTATTTT
CASSPAVAGFTDTQYF
>few|TRBJ2-1|.|TRBV7-4
TGTGCCAGCAGCTACATTCGAGGTGAGCAGTTCTTC
CASSYIRGEQFF
>few|TRBJ1-2|.|TRBV12-3/TRBV12-4
TGTGCCAGCTCCCAGCGCGGGCAGGGCCTCTATGGCTACACCTTC
CASSQRGQGLYGYTF
>few|TRBJ2-1|TRBD2|TRBV7-3
TGTGCCAGCAGCCAAATAGCGGGGAGCGCGAATGAGCAGTTCTTC
CASSQIAGSANEQFF